The text below deals with one TCR beta chain. Its antigen is currently not known. The sample holds no much larger clone one base away, and base qualities are not on file. These data are taken from a study of blood T cell repertoires in COVID-19 (dated by TCRdb to 2020 to 2021). Study-wide context: Samples from collaborators originated in the United States, Italy and Spain and spanned both the acute and convalescent phases of COVID-19. The material from the prospective study consisted of cDNA or gDNA derived from T cells, B-cell-depleted T cells, or PBMCs. The dataset comprised deeply sampled blood TCRbeta repertoires from subjects exposed to, actively infected with, or recovered from COVID-19. The repertoires were released in a freely available public database meant as a resource for research on the immune response to SARS-CoV-2. Samples were obtained from the ongoing ImmuneRACE study (first 160 participants) and from about 1,300 subjects provided by 6 global collaborators. Nearly every sample came with metadata listing a de-identified subject ID, COVID-19 status, age in years and sex. Where available, HLA class I and class II types were taken from metadata supplied by the sample provider and were not determined by assay-based typing. Study-wide conclusions, independent of this receptor: The amount of clinical and demographic metadata varied by source and participant and was provided uncurated.

TCRbeta CDR3 regions were amplified from genomic DNA by means of the immunoSEQ Assay, a bias-controlled multiplex PCR. The paper's processing steps were these. The number of nucleated cells in each sample was estimated from the amplification of reference gene primers within the assay. To quantify the absolute abundance of each unique TCRbeta CDR3 rearrangement, sequence reads were collapsed and filtered. For each sample, productive Simpson clonality was calculated by taking the square root of Simpson's diversity index across productive rearrangements. TCRdb took over this immuneACCESS table, retaining in-frame rearrangements with V and J assigned. Such tables are incomplete; in checked studies, under half of the missing clones stem from an unresolved V gene, and the remainder is unexplained. That table supplies the V and J calls and clone size; D and trimming were determined from the DNA. The sample has about 140,000 clones on record, 70% to 85% of them singletons. 1.6% of the sample belongs to the ten largest clones.

Participants in the prospective study were enrolled through a virtual design, were aged about 18 to 89 years, and lived in 24 United States geographic areas. In the prospective study, participants were assigned to cohorts based on the clinical history participants reported in a screening survey and a study questionnaire. Exposed participants had been in contact with someone with a PCR-confirmed or clinician-diagnosed COVID-19 case within 2 weeks of study entry. Each participant in the prospective study had whole blood, serum and a nasopharyngeal or oropharyngeal swab collected by mobile phlebotomists. Prospective study participants could optionally give additional blood draws and questionnaires over an approximately 2-month period. Prospective study blood samples were shipped either frozen or at room temperature before DNA extraction. Sequences were obtained from PBMCs or T cells enriched from blood (not recorded which). The sequence derives from a woman younger than 30 who had been exposed to COVID-19.

The sequenced DNA: TGTGCCAGCAGCCCAGACGACAGGGGGGGCAATCAGCCCCAGCATTTT. Translated, this gives CASSPDDRGGNQPQHF. The V gene is TRBV4-2 and the J gene is TRBJ1-5, with 9 bases aligning to TRBD1. Counted from cysteine to phenylalanine, this CDR3 has 16 amino acids. Just the 48-base CDR3 DNA is kept, in frame starting at base 1. Based on the germline V gene, the CDR1 and CDR2 sequences are LGHNA and YNFKEQ. After removal of 4 bases from V and 2 bases from J, the junction retains 6 bases not matched to a gene.